A selection of T cell receptor beta chains follows, all from one sample in a study of read filtering for tumor transcriptome and immune sequencing. TCRdb reprocessed the reads via MiXCR and lists one record per CDR3 protein. The sample shows under 25,000 distinct CDR3 sequences, roughly 13% of them seen only once. What was sequenced was a population of CD138-negative cells sorted from bone marrow. The source is a donor aged 40 or older with multiple myeloma. CDR3s include the opening cysteine and the closing phenylalanine or tryptophan. Fields, in order: clone size, D gene, J gene, V gene, CDR3 DNA, CDR3 protein. A D gene is named only where the DNA matches it firmly. Some rows have no size entry. The others give once, few or many, or a class for an expanded clone.

>many|TRBD1|TRBJ2-7|TRBV5-1
TGCGCCAGCAGCTGGGGACAGCACTACGAGCAGTACTTC
CASSWGQHYEQYF
>many|TRBD2|TRBJ2-1|TRBV6-5
TGTGCCAGCAGTTACGTTGGGGAGGGTGAGCAGTTCTTC
CASSYVGEGEQFF
>-|-|TRBJ2-7|TRBV28
TGTGCCAGCACAAATCGGCTTGAGCAGTACTTC
CASTNRLEQYF
>-|-|TRBJ2-3|TRBV20-1
TGCAGTGCTAGGGATAGGGGGTCAGATACGCAGTATTTT
CSARDRGSDTQYF
>many|-|TRBJ2-5|TRBV7-2
TGTGCCAGCAGCTTATGGGCTAGCGAGCAAGAGACCCAGTACTTC
CASSLWASEQETQYF
>many|-|TRBJ2-3|TRBV15
TGTGCCACCAAGGATGGCGTACTCAGCACAGATACGCAGTATTTT
CATKDGVLSTDTQYF
>many|TRBD2|TRBJ2-7|TRBV29-1
TGCAGCGTTCGGCTAGCGGGATTCTACGAGCAGTACTTC
CSVRLAGFYEQYF
>-|-|TRBJ2-1|TRBV29-1
TGCGGCGTTTTGGGACGAGCGGACTACAATGAGCAGTTCTTC
CGVLGRADYNEQFF
>few|TRBD2|TRBJ2-7|TRBV6-6
TGTGCCAGCAGTCTGCTGACTAGCGGGAACCACGAGCAGTACTTC
CASSLLTSGNHEQYF
>many|-|TRBJ2-2|TRBV6-1
TGTGCCAGCAGTGAAGCTAGTATCGTCGGGGAGCTGTTTTTT
CASSEASIVGELFF
>many|-|TRBJ2-3|TRBV6-5
TGTGCCAGCTCAAAAAACCACCCAGGGATAGATACGCAGTATTTT
CASSKNHPGIDTQYF
>many|TRBD2|TRBJ2-7|TRBV7-9
TGTGCCAGCAGCTCGTGGACTAGCGGGAGCTACGAGCAGTACTTC
CASSSWTSGSYEQYF
>many|-|TRBJ1-5|TRBV20-1
TGCAGTGCTAGAGAGCTAGTGGGGACTCAGCCCCAGCATTTT
CSARELVGTQPQHF
>once|TRBD1|TRBJ2-2|TRBV7-2
TGTGCCAGCAGCTTGGGACAGGTGTACACCGGGGAGCTGTTTTTT
CASSLGQVYTGELFF
>many|-|TRBJ2-5|TRBV20-1
TGCAGTGCTAGTCCGGGCAGCCAAGAGACCCAGTACTTC
CSASPGSQETQYF
>many|-|TRBJ2-1|TRBV11-3
TGTGCCAGCAGCTTGAAGCGGAAAGACTACAATGAGCAGTTCTTC
CASSLKRKDYNEQFF
>-|-|TRBJ1-1|TRBV5-1
TGCGCTAGCGGCCTCGGGACAATGAACACTGAAGCTTTCTTT
CASGLGTMNTEAFF
>-|-|TRBJ2-1|TRBV18
TGTGCCTGCTCACCACCGGACTGGAATGAGCAGTTCTTC
CACSPPDWNEQFF
>many|TRBD2|TRBJ2-7|TRBV14
TGTGCCAGCAGCCTGGGACTAGCGGGCTCCTACGAGCAGTACTTC
CASSLGLAGSYEQYF
>many|-|TRBJ2-7|TRBV10-3
TGTGCCATCAGTGAGTCGGCCTACGAGCAGTACTTC
CAISESAYEQYF
>many|TRBD2|TRBJ2-1|TRBV5-4
TGTGCCAGCAGCTTGGGATCGACTAGCGGTCTAAGAAATGAGCAGTTCTTC
CASSLGSTSGLRNEQFF
>many|-|TRBJ2-3|TRBV7-9
TGTGCCAGCAGTTATGGACAGTCACCCTCCACAGATACGCAGTATTTT
CASSYGQSPSTDTQYF
>many|-|TRBJ1-5|TRBV20-1
TGCAGTGCTAGGGGACAAAGCAATCAGCCCCAGCATTTT
CSARGQSNQPQHF
>many|-|TRBJ1-5|TRBV11-2
TGTGCCAGCAGCTTAGATCTATCTCAGCCCCAGCATTTT
CASSLDLSQPQHF
>many|TRBD1|TRBJ1-1|TRBV5-1
TGCGCCAGCAGCTACACGACAGGGGGGAACACTGAAGCTTTCTTT
CASSYTTGGNTEAFF
>many|-|TRBJ2-6|TRBV2
TGTGCCAGCTCTAGGGACTCTGGGGCCAACGTCCTGACTTTC
CASSRDSGANVLTF
>many|TRBD2|TRBJ2-1|TRBV7-2
TGTGCCAGCAGCGTTAGCGGGAGGGCCAATGAGCAGTTCTTC
CASSVSGRANEQFF
>many|-|TRBJ2-5|TRBV29-1
TGCAGCGTTGAAGGTGGCAGAAATATAGAAGAGACCCAGTACTTC
CSVEGGRNIEETQYF
>many|-|TRBJ2-5|TRBV4-1
TGCGCCAGCAGCCAAGATACAGTGTACAGCTTCCAAGAGACCCAGTACTTC
CASSQDTVYSFQETQYF
>many|-|TRBJ1-5|TRBV2
TGTGCCAGCAGAGGGGCGGGCAGAATCAGTCAGCCCCAGCATTTT
CASRGAGRISQPQHF
>few|-|TRBJ1-1|TRBV3-1
TGTGCCAGCAGCCGAAGGACAATGAACACTGAAGCTTCCTTT
CASSRRTMNTEASF
>many|-|TRBJ2-7|TRBV21-1
TGTGCCAGCAGCAAGGGCGACGAGCAGTACTTC
CASSKGDEQYF
>many|-|TRBJ2-1|TRBV29-1
TGCAGCGTTGAGATTCAGGGGTTGGTGTCCGGTGAGCAGTTCTTC
CSVEIQGLVSGEQFF
>many|TRBD2|TRBJ2-5|TRBV7-2
TGTGCCAGCAGCTTAGGGTTGCTAGCGGGAGGCGAGGGGGAGACCCAGTACTTC
CASSLGLLAGGEGETQYF
>many|-|TRBJ2-1|TRBV11-2
TGTGCCAGCCGAAATACCGGCGGGATCTGTCTCTTC
CASRNTGGICLF
>-|-|TRBJ2-6|TRBV14
TGTGCCAGCAGCCAATCTGGGGCCAACGTCCTGACTTTC
CASSQSGANVLTF
>few|TRBD1|TRBJ2-7|TRBV11-2
TGTGCCAGCAGCTTAATTGGGACAGGGTCCTACGAGCAGTACTTC
CASSLIGTGSYEQYF